This TCR beta chain comes out of a study of T cell responses to AZD1222 COVID-19 vaccine. This clone appeared once. Its antigen is unidentified. Profiled with immunoSEQ multiplex PCR; TCRdb holds only in-frame clones, not every one. The repertoire includes about 76,000 clones, about 83% of them detected once, and 27% sits in the top ten. Whole-study results and caveats: Unmutated variant regions are reportedly targeted by nearly half of spike-specific TCRs. The study sampled repertoires only after the peak T cell response. Females made up more of the donors, who were largely white British, and clonal diversity may have come out too low.

The germline CDR1 and CDR2 sequences are SNHLY and FYNNEI. The junction had 8 bases not matched to a gene; V was cut back by 5 bases and J by 7 bases. This CDR3 region has 15 residues. The sample in question was peripheral blood, obtained 28 days after the second dose of the MenACWY control vaccine. This clonotype was obtained from an adult who received the MenACWY meningococcal vaccine as a control. This chain connects TRBV2 to TRBJ1-5, with 10 nucleotides matching TRBD1. The DNA of the CDR3 is TGTGCCAGCAGTCGACAGGGGGCTGGTGGGCAGCCCCAGCATTTT. Encoded protein: CASSRQGAGGQPQHF.